This TCR beta chain was found in a study of blood T cell repertoires in COVID-19. Study context: The United States, Italy and Spain supplied acute and convalescent COVID-19 samples. Sources were T cells, B-cell-depleted T cells, or PBMCs; the material itself was cDNA or gDNA.

The authors' processing: Estimation of nucleated cell counts was performed using reference gene primer amplification. Profiling relied on immunoSEQ multiplex PCR, and the TCRdb table lists in-frame clones only, not all of them. D and trimming were read from the DNA, whereas the V and J calls and clone size are those reported in that table. The sample includes under 250,000 clones, approximately 87% seen only once; the top ten take 2% to 3%. The CDR3 has 15 residues. Germline loops: CDR1 MNHEY, CDR2 SVGEGT. V lost 6 bases and J lost 2; bases outside the gene matches: 4. The receptor's source is a woman between 70 and 85 years old with active or convalescent COVID-19. The source material was peripheral blood. This chain joins TRBV6-2 or TRBV6-3 and TRBJ2-5, with TRBD2 matching over 12 bases. The CDR3 loop is CASSRLAGVQETQYF. Here the CDR3 DNA reads TGTGCCAGCAGCCGACTAGCGGGAGTACAAGAGACCCAGTACTTC.